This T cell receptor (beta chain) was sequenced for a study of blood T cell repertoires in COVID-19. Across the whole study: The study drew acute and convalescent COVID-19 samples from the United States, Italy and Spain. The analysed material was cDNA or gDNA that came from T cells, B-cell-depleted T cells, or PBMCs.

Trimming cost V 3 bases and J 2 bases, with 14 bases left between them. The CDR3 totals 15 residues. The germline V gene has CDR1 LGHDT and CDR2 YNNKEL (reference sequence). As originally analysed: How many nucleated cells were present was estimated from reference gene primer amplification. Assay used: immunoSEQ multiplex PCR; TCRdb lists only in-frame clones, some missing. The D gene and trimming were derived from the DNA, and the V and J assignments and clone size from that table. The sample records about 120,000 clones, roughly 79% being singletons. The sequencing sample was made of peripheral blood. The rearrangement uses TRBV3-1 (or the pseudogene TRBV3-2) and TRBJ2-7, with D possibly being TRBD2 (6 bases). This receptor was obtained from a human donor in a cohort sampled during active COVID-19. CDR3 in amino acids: CASSQAGGDPYEQYF. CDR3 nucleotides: TGTGCCAGCAGCCAGGCCGGCGGGGACCCCTACGAGCAGTACTTC.